The TCR beta chain under discussion was sequenced for a study of brain metastases from non-small cell lung cancer. Produced via immunoSEQ multiplex PCR; TCRdb's table is partial and in-frame only. The table has about 2,200 clones, more than 75% seen once. This CDR3 comprises 14 residues. The V and J ends lost 4 bases and 4 bases respectively, with 13 bases between them. Germline values: CDR1 SNHLY, CDR2 FYNNEI. This clone showed up just once. The chain combines TRBV2 with TRBJ1-2; D remains unclear. Material: tumor-adjacent normal tissue. The receptor's source is a donor aged 40 or older with non-small cell lung cancer. The CDR3 DNA is TGTGCCAGCAGTGGAACCGCCCGCGTCTATGGCTACACCTTC. It specifies CASSGTARVYGYTF.